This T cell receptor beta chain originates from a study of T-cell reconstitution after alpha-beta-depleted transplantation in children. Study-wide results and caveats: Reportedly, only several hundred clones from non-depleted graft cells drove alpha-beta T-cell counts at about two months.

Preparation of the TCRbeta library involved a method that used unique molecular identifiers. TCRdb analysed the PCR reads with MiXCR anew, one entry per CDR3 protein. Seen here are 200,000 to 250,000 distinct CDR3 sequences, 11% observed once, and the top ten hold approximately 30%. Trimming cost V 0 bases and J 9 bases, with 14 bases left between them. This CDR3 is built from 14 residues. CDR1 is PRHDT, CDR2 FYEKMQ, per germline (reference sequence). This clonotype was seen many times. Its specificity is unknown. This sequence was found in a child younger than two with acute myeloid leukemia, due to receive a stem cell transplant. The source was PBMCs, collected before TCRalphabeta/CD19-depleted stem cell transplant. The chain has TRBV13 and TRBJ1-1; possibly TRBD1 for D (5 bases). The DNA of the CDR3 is TGTGCCAGCAGCTTAGGGATCGGGACTGGGAAAGCTTTCTTT. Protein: CASSLGIGTGKAFF.